The subject of this entry is one TCR beta chain. Its antigen is still unknown. Across several immunoSEQ plates, the genomic DNA of each subset was split evenly. In the study's own analysis: ImmunoSEQ junction-only sequences lacked quality scores, so their filtering differed. Sequencing was performed with immunoSEQ multiplex PCR; in TCRdb, only in-frame clones are kept and a portion is missing. The V and J calls and clone size were taken over from that table, and D and trimming were inferred from the DNA. Of over a million clones in the sample, 95% to 97% were seen once. These data belong to a study of shared clonotypes between healthy human individuals. Study-wide results and caveats: Researchers sampled blood only, noting tissue repertoires likely differ.

The V gene's germline CDR1 is SGHTA and CDR2 FQGNSA. The CDR3 consists of 16 residues. V lost 5 bases, J lost 3 bases, and 18 bases lay in between. Sequenced input: naive CD4+ T cells sorted from blood. Subset specified: CD45RA+ positively selected. This TCR was recovered from a man aged 30-40 years in good health. The rearrangement links TRBV7-2 to TRBJ2-3, with TRBD2 as a possible D gene (6 bases). The CDR3 here is CASSRLVGSVTDTQYF. Here the CDR3 DNA reads TGTGCCAGCAGCCGTTTGGTCGGGAGTGTAACAGATACGCAGTATTTT.